The clone carrying this TCR beta chain was seen just once. The data were obtained in a study of blood T cell repertoires in COVID-19. Study-level background: COVID-19 samples, acute and convalescent, were from the United States, Italy and Spain. Sample material is recorded as cDNA or gDNA derived from T cells, B-cell-depleted T cells, or PBMCs.

In the original processing: Reference gene primer amplification in the assay estimated nucleated cell counts. Clones were read by immunoSEQ multiplex PCR, and TCRdb kept only the in-frame ones, dropping some. The V and J calls and clone size were taken over from that table, and D and trimming were inferred from the DNA. Among roughly 17,000 clones, more than 75% were seen once, and the ten largest hold about an eighth. The ends were cut back, 5 bases at V and 10 bases at J, with 17 bases in the middle. The V gene's germline CDR1 is MNHEY and CDR2 SVGAGI. The CDR3 spans 13 residues. The chain uses TRBV6-5 and TRBJ1-1; D not certain. What was sequenced was peripheral blood. The clonotype comes from a human donor in a cohort sampled during active COVID-19. The chain's CDR3 is CASSRRGVTAAFF. CDR3 bases: TGTGCCAGCAGTCGGCGTGGAGTAACCGCAGCTTTCTTT.